The 14 T cell receptor beta chains listed next were all sequenced from one sample in a study of T cell responses to AZD1222 COVID-19 vaccine. The method was immunoSEQ multiplex PCR; TCRdb's version includes in-frame clones alone and lacks a portion of them. The repertoire has approximately 110,000 clones, around 89% of them found once; the top ten carry 4.4%. Sequences were derived from peripheral blood, sampled on day 0 of AZD1222 vaccination. The receptor set was obtained from an adult in good health.

The CDR3 bases are TGCAGCGTTGGCAGCCTAGCGGGAAACTACGAGCAGTACTTC. Translated, it gives CSVGSLAGNYEQYF. The rearrangement links TRBV29-1 to TRBJ2-7; TRBD2 agrees at 9 bases. V shed 4 bases, J shed 3 bases, and the junction held 7 bases outside the gene matches. The CDR3 is made up of 14 amino acids. Germline V gene data show CDR1 as SQVTM and CDR2 as ANQGSEA.

The genes are TRBV19 and TRBJ1-3; D is unresolved. The germline V gene has CDR1 LNHDA and CDR2 SQIVND (reference sequence). Deletions cut 7 bases from V and 2 bases from J, with 12 bases between. This CDR3 is 14 amino acids long. The CDR3 DNA reads as TGTGCCAGTAATAAGAATTCGGCTGGAAACACCATATATTTT. Its translation is CASNKNSAGNTIYF.

The genes are TRBV11-2 and TRBJ1-6, with 9 bases that match TRBD1. Germline V CDR1 and CDR2: SGHAT, FQNNGV. After removal of 4 bases from V and 7 bases from J, the junction contained 5 bases not matched to a gene. There are 15 residues in the CDR3. CDR3 region: CASSSRTGENSPLHF. CDR3 bases: TGTGCCAGCAGCTCCCGGACAGGGGAAAATTCACCCCTCCACTTT.

This clone was seen a single time. The chain couples TRBV7-8 to TRBJ2-7; D is unclear. Trimming stripped 1 base from V and 1 base from J, with 11 bases between. The CDR3 sequence is 15 residues long. Germline CDR1 and CDR2: SGHVS and FQNEAQ. CDR3 amino acids: CASSLGSLLSYEQYF. CDR3 bases: TGTGCCAGCAGCTTAGGAAGCCTCCTGTCCTACGAGCAGTACTTC.

The chain carries TRBV24-1 and TRBJ2-2; TRBD1 aligns across 7 bases. The CDR3 spans 15 residues. V dropped 2 bases and J dropped 1; count of bases not matched to a gene: 0. The germline V gene has CDR1 KGHDR and CDR2 SFDVKD. CDR3 loop: CATSDWTGNTGELFF. The CDR3 region has the DNA TGTGCCACCAGTGATTGGACAGGGAACACCGGGGAGCTGTTTTTT.

The rearrangement links TRBV7-6 to TRBJ1-2, with a possible D match to TRBD1 (5 bases). The CDR3 has 14 residues. CDR1 SGHVS and CDR2 FNYEAQ come from the germline V gene. The ends were cut back, 3 bases at V and 4 bases at J, with 12 bases in the middle. As DNA, the CDR3 is TGTGCCAGCAGCTTGGATACGGGGGGCTATGGCTACACCTTC. It translates to CASSLDTGGYGYTF.

The chain joins TRBV10-3 to TRBJ1-5; tentatively, D is TRBD1 (5 bases). CDR1 and CDR2 (germline): ENHRY, SYGVKD. V was clipped by 2 bases and J by 4 bases, with 9 bases between them. The CDR3 spans 14 residues. The DNA of the CDR3 is TGTGCCATCAGTGAGGAGGGGCTTAATCAGCCCCAGCATTTT. Its translation is CAISEEGLNQPQHF.

The rearrangement uses TRBV7-9 and TRBJ2-7; 11 bases are a match to TRBD2. The V gene end was trimmed by 5 bases and the J gene end by 1 base; junction bases not matched to a gene: 1. The CDR3 consists of 14 residues. Germline V lookup: CDR1 SEHNR, CDR2 FQNEAQ (reference sequence). CDR3 coding DNA: TGTGCCAGCAGCGGGACTAGCGGTTCCTACGAGCAGTACTTC. It codes for CASSGTSGSYEQYF. The variable domain in full, completed from reference TRBV7-9 and TRBJ2-7, reads DTGVSQNPRHKITKRGQNVTFRCDPISEHNRLYWYRQTLGQGPEFLTYFQNEAQLEKSRLLSDRFSAERPKGSFSTLEIQRTEQGDSAMYLCASSGTSGSYEQYFGPGTRLTVT.

The chain has TRBV11-3 and TRBJ2-3, with TRBD2 identical over 9 bases. Germline values: CDR1 SGHNT, CDR2 YENEEA. This CDR3 contains 17 residues. Germline trimming cut 1 base from V and 2 bases from J; bases unmatched to any gene: 7. The CDR3 sequence is CASSLGERGDYTDTQYF. CDR3 nucleotide sequence: TGTGCCAGCAGCTTAGGCGAGCGGGGGGACTACACAGATACGCAGTATTTT.

The chain employs TRBV9 and TRBJ2-1; D assignment may be TRBD1 or TRBD2 (6 bases each). The ends were cut back, 0 bases at V and 0 bases at J, with 10 bases in the middle. Germline CDR1 is SGDLS and CDR2 is YYNGEE. CDR3 size: 16 residues. This chain's CDR3 is CASSVEGGPSYNEQFF. The CDR3 DNA is TGTGCCAGCAGCGTAGAGGGGGGCCCCTCCTACAATGAGCAGTTCTTC.

J is TRBJ2-2 and V is TRBV9, with D unresolved. The CDR3 runs 15 residues. The V gene's germline CDR1 is SGDLS and CDR2 YYNGEE. The V and J ends lost 0 bases and 3 bases respectively, with 9 bases between them. The CDR3 bases are TGTGCCAGCAGCGTAGACGGCAGGTACACCGGGGAGCTGTTTTTT. Residues: CASSVDGRYTGELFF.

This clone appeared a few times. Here the CDR3 reads CASSDGTWYGYTF. The CDR3 nucleotides read TGTGCCAGCAGTGACGGGACGTGGTATGGCTACACCTTC. The chain uses TRBV6-1 and TRBJ1-2; D is perhaps TRBD1 (5 bases). The CDR3 sequence is 13 residues long. Trimming took off 3 bases at V and 5 bases at J, with 10 bases between the two ends. Germline loops: CDR1 MNHNS, CDR2 SASEGT.

The chain is built from TRBV29-1 and TRBJ2-1; no reliable D call. This CDR3 has 12 amino acids. Germline lookup yields CDR1 SQVTM and CDR2 ANQGSEA. The V and J ends lost 0 bases and 4 bases respectively, with 4 bases between them. The CDR3 region is CSVEEGYNEQFF. The CDR3 DNA follows: TGCAGCGTTGAAGAAGGGTACAATGAGCAGTTCTTC.

The rearrangement uses TRBV12-3 or TRBV12-4 and TRBJ1-5, with D unclear. This CDR3 is built from 11 residues. V was trimmed by 5 bases and J by 11 bases, leaving 10 bases between them. CDR3 region: CASSLTGSQHF. Written as DNA, the CDR3 is TGTGCCAGCAGTCTTACTGGTTCCCAGCATTTT.